The source of this TCR beta chain is a study of cytomegalovirus exposure and HLA in healthy donors. Findings of the study overall: Later genetic work tied a missense DCLRE1C variant to beta-chain V and J trimming. Later work found that TCR association rates differed between HLA loci; DRB1 had the most and HLA-C the fewest.

This clone occurred a few times. What it binds is unknown. PCR involved 60 Vbeta and 13 Jbeta primers. Only in-frame clones appear in the TCRdb table, and some are missing; sequencing was by immunoSEQ multiplex PCR. The sample has 64,000 or so clones, around 70% seen once. This CDR3 is 15 amino acids long. V lost 7 bases and J lost 2; bases outside the gene matches: 7. The germline CDR1 and CDR2 sequences are LNHDA and SQIVND (reference sequence). Sequencing was performed on PBMCs. This TCR was sampled from a man between 40 and 49 years old in good health and CMV-seropositive. The rearrangement links TRBV19 to TRBJ1-5; 8 bases fit TRBD1. CDR3 nucleotides: TGTGCCAGTAACCAGCTGACAGGGGGCAATCAGCCCCAGCATTTT. Translating it yields CASNQLTGGNQPQHF.